This TCR beta chain was profiled in a study of blood T cell repertoires in COVID-19. Study at large: T cells, B-cell-depleted T cells, or PBMCs provided the cDNA or gDNA that served as material.

Repertoires were generated with immunoSEQ multiplex PCR, while TCRdb's copy carries only in-frame clones and drops some. The sample comprises under 350,000 clones, around nine tenths of which are singletons, and roughly 2.3% rests with the top ten. Trimming removed 3 bases from V and 2 bases from J; junction bases left unmatched: 8. This CDR3 is 16 amino acids long. Germline CDR1 and CDR2: KGHSH and LQKENI. This receptor was taken from a man in his fifties or sixties with acute or convalescent COVID-19. The chain links TRBV18 to TRBJ2-3; 7 bases are shared with TRBD2. The source material was peripheral blood. In nucleotides, the CDR3 is TGTGCCAGCTCACCCGGTCCTAGCGGCTTCACAGATACGCAGTATTTT. Its translation is CASSPGPSGFTDTQYF. Full variable domain (rest looked up from reference TRBV18 and TRBJ2-3): NAGVMQNPRHLVRRRGQEARLRCSPMKGHSHVYWYRQLPEEGLKFMVYLQKENIIDESGMPKERFSAEFPKEGPSILRIQQVVRGDSAAYFCASSPGPSGFTDTQYFGPGTRLTVL.